A single sample gave rise to the 21 T cell receptor beta chains below, sequenced in a study of blood T cell repertoires in COVID-19. This table comes from immunoSEQ multiplex PCR, and its TCRdb copy is limited to in-frame clones, with some not included. Seen here are roughly 250,000 clones, roughly 86% observed once, and the top ten hold approximately 9.4%. Sequenced: peripheral blood. The source of these receptors is a man aged 35-49 years who had recovered from COVID-19.

J is TRBJ2-7 and V is TRBV7-2; D may be TRBD2 (6 bases). The ends were cut back, 2 bases at V and 0 bases at J, with 11 bases in the middle. CDR1 SGHTA and CDR2 FQGNSA come from the germline V gene. The CDR3 loop spans 15 amino acids. CDR3 in amino acids: CASSLSGSSSYEQYF. CDR3 nucleotides: TGTGCCAGCAGCTTAAGCGGGTCGAGCTCCTACGAGCAGTACTTC.

This chain uses TRBV19 with TRBJ2-1; D call uncertain. V was cut by 6 bases and J by 0 bases, with 9 bases left in between. The germline CDR1 and CDR2 sequences are LNHDA and SQIVND (reference sequence). The CDR3 loop spans 14 amino acids. CDR3 sequence (DNA): TGTGCCAGTAGAGGAGTACTCTCCTACAATGAGCAGTTCTTC. Its translation: CASRGVLSYNEQFF.

V gene TRBV7-9 combines with J gene TRBJ1-4; TRBD1 agrees at 9 bases. The CDR3 runs to 13 residues. The germline CDR1 and CDR2 sequences are SEHNR and FQNEAQ (reference sequence). V shed 4 bases, J shed 8 bases, and the junction held 2 bases outside the gene matches. The CDR3 spells CASSSQGAEKLFF. DNA of the CDR3: TGTGCCAGCAGCTCACAGGGGGCAGAAAAACTGTTTTTT.

The V gene is TRBV5-1, the J gene TRBJ2-3, with a tentative D call TRBD2 (6 bases). CDR3 length: 16 amino acids. V dropped 2 bases and J dropped 0 bases, with 13 bases sitting between them. Germline V gene data show CDR1 as SGHRS and CDR2 as YFSETQ. The CDR3 DNA sequence: TGCGCCAGCAGCTTCTCCTGGGACTTAAGCACAGATACGCAGTATTTT. Its translation is CASSFSWDLSTDTQYF.

This clone was seen once. This chain uses TRBV2 with TRBJ2-7, with D possibly matching TRBD1 (6 bases). Germline V gene sequence: CDR1 SNHLY, CDR2 FYNNEI. The V gene lost 5 bases and the J gene lost 4 bases, with 9 bases spanning the gap. There are 12 residues in the CDR3. In DNA, the CDR3 is TGTGCCAGCAGTCAACAGGGTTACGAGCAGTACTTC. This translates into CASSQQGYEQYF. The variable domain in full, completed from reference TRBV2 and TRBJ2-7, reads EPEVTQTPSHQVTQMGQEVILRCVPISNHLYFYWYRQILGQKVEFLVSFYNNEISEKSEIFDDQFSVERPDGSNFTLKIRSTKLEDSAMYFCASSQQGYEQYFGPGTRLTVT.

The J gene is TRBJ2-7, the V gene TRBV11-2; 11 bases map to TRBD2. The CDR3 covers 14 residues. The germline V gene encodes CDR1 SGHAT and CDR2 FQNNGV. V shed 1 base, J shed 6 bases, and the junction held 2 bases outside the gene matches. CDR3 nucleotides: TGTGCCAGCAGCTTAGGGCTAGCGGGAGGCGAGCAGTACTTC. As protein: CASSLGLAGGEQYF.

V usage is TRBV5-1 and J usage is TRBJ2-3; D not resolved. Looked up from germline, CDR1 is SGHRS and CDR2 is YFSETQ. CDR3 length: 13 amino acids. Trimming took off 0 bases at V and 5 bases at J, with 7 bases between the two ends. The CDR3 protein is CASSLVFKDTQYF. The CDR3 DNA reads TGCGCCAGCAGCTTGGTTTTTAAAGATACGCAGTATTTT. Combining the CDR3 with reference TRBV5-1 and TRBJ2-3 gives the whole variable domain KAGVTQTPRYLIKTRGQQVTLSCSPISGHRSVSWYQQTPGQGLQFLFEYFSETQRNKGNFPGRFSGRQFSNSRSEMNVSTLELGDSALYLCASSLVFKDTQYFGPGTRLTVL.

This rearrangement joins TRBV7-2 to TRBJ1-3; unclear D gene. This CDR3 comprises 16 residues. Germline loops: CDR1 SGHTA, CDR2 FQGNSA. Trimming stripped 1 base from V and 1 base from J, with 11 bases between. The CDR3 loop reads CASSLERVKSGNTIYF. The CDR3 coding sequence is TGTGCCAGCAGCTTAGAGAGGGTCAAGTCTGGAAACACCATATATTTT.

This clone was recorded a few times. V is TRBV5-4 and J is TRBJ2-3; TRBD2 matches 10 bases. The V and J ends lost 1 base and 1 base, in that order; junction bases with no gene match: 9. The CDR3 runs to 18 residues. From germline, CDR1 is SGHNT and CDR2 YYREEE (reference sequence). The CDR3 is CASSLPTSGIGGTDTQYF. CDR3 bases: TGTGCCAGCAGCTTGCCAACTAGCGGGATTGGGGGCACAGATACGCAGTATTTT.

The chain employs TRBV13 and TRBJ2-2; 10 nucleotides agree with TRBD2. Germline assignment: CDR1 PRHDT and CDR2 FYEKMQ (reference sequence). CDR3 length: 17 residues. With 2 bases clipped from V and 7 bases from J, the junction kept 10 bases outside the gene matches. The CDR3 coding sequence is TGTGCCAGCAGCTTACAGCGAGCGGGGGGGCTTGGCGGGGAGCTGTTTTTT. Translation: CASSLQRAGGLGGELFF.

The chain uses TRBV24-1 and TRBJ2-2; D might be TRBD1 (6 bases). Germline CDR1 and CDR2: KGHDR and SFDVKD. V lost 4 bases and J lost 6, with 11 bases in between. The CDR3 totals 14 residues. The CDR3 loop reads CATSDQGQPGELFF. In DNA form, the CDR3 reads TGTGCCACCAGTGACCAAGGACAGCCCGGGGAGCTGTTTTTT.

The V and J genes are TRBV6-6 and TRBJ1-5, with 11 bases identical to TRBD1. The length of the CDR3 is 15 residues. Germline lookup yields CDR1 MNHNY and CDR2 SVGAGI (reference sequence). J lost 5 bases, V lost 5 bases, and 5 bases had no gene match. The CDR3 sequence: CASSPRTGGYQPQHF. In nucleotides, the CDR3 is TGTGCCAGCAGTCCTAGGACAGGGGGCTATCAGCCCCAGCATTTT.

The chain joins TRBV7-2 to TRBJ1-5; D is possibly TRBD1 (6 bases). CDR1 SGHTA and CDR2 FQGNSA come from the germline V gene. The CDR3 covers 15 residues. V was clipped by 6 bases and J by 1 base, with 13 bases between them. CDR3 coding DNA: TGTGCCAGCAGAAACGGGGGGCCGAGCAATCAGCCCCAGCATTTT. It encodes CASRNGGPSNQPQHF.

The rearrangement uses TRBV9 and TRBJ1-5; D ambiguous. Germline V lookup: CDR1 SGDLS, CDR2 YYNGEE. The length of the CDR3 is 11 residues. V was clipped by 7 bases and J by 8 bases, with 10 bases between them. Here the CDR3 reads CASGEVEPQHF. CDR3 in DNA: TGTGCCAGCGGGGAGGTGGAGCCCCAGCATTTT.

The chain is built from TRBV2 and TRBJ2-3, with D possibly matching TRBD2 (6 bases). The V end lost 0 bases, the J end lost 4 bases, and 14 bases lay between the germline ends. The CDR3 length is 16 residues. The V gene's germline CDR1 is SNHLY and CDR2 FYNNEI. The CDR3 region is CASSEAYAGSADTQYF. CDR3 sequence (DNA): TGTGCCAGCAGTGAAGCGTACGCGGGAAGCGCAGATACGCAGTATTTT.

The chain links TRBV12-5 to TRBJ2-7; 8 positions match TRBD2. The CDR3 spans 15 residues. V lost 4 bases and J lost 0; bases outside the gene matches: 5. Per the germline V gene, CDR1 is LGHNT and CDR2 is FRNRAP. CDR3 nucleotides: TGTGCTAGTGGTTCCCCACGGGGGGGCTCCTACGAGCAGTACTTC. It codes for CASGSPRGGSYEQYF.

This clone was recorded once. The genes are TRBV15 and TRBJ2-6; 8 bases are a match to TRBD2. Germline V lookup: CDR1 LNHNV, CDR2 YYDKDF (reference sequence). The CDR3 consists of 21 residues. The V segment lost 4 bases and the J segment 0 bases; nucleotides outside the gene matches: 17. The CDR3, as DNA: TGTGCCACCAGCAAAGCACGTCGAGCGGGAGAATTTTTCTCTGGGGCCAACGTCCTGACTTTC. Amino acid sequence: CATSKARRAGEFFSGANVLTF.

This chain links TRBV2 with TRBJ2-6; 7 bases fit TRBD1. V shed 5 bases and J 0 bases; nucleotides not matched to a gene: 10. CDR3 length: 18 residues. Per the germline V gene, CDR1 is SNHLY and CDR2 is FYNNEI. The CDR3 DNA reads as TGTGCCAGCAGTCCCCGGACAGGTTACAGCTCTGGGGCCAACGTCCTGACTTTC. This translates into CASSPRTGYSSGANVLTF.

Written as DNA, the CDR3 is TGTGCCAGCAGCTTACGGATCACGGCGGGAGAGCAGTACTTC. Its translation is CASSLRITAGEQYF. The chain couples TRBV5-5 to TRBJ2-7, with D possibly matching TRBD2 (6 bases). Trimming left V 2 bases short and J 7 bases short, with 16 bases between. Germline assignment: CDR1 SGHKS and CDR2 YYEKEE (reference sequence). This CDR3 contains 14 residues.

This rearrangement joins TRBV4-3 to TRBJ2-7; maybe TRBD1 (7 bases). V was cut by 2 bases and J by 6 bases, with 11 bases left in between. The germline V gene encodes CDR1 LGHNA and CDR2 YSLEER. The CDR3 runs 13 residues. This CDR3 reads CASSQHQGGEQYF. CDR3 in DNA: TGCGCCAGCAGCCAACACCAGGGGGGCGAGCAGTACTTC.

The gene calls are TRBV7-2 and TRBJ2-2; possible D gene TRBD1, 6 bases. This CDR3 is 13 amino acids long. The V gene lost 1 base and the J gene lost 7 bases, with 7 bases spanning the gap. CDR1 is SGHTA and CDR2 is FQGNSA in the germline V gene. This chain's CDR3 is CASSLDRVGELFF. The CDR3 coding sequence is TGTGCCAGCAGCTTAGACAGGGTCGGGGAGCTGTTTTTT.